This is a list of T cell receptor beta chains from one sample in a study of cytomegalovirus exposure and HLA in healthy donors. Produced via immunoSEQ multiplex PCR; TCRdb's table is partial and in-frame only. In the table there are 110,000 to 150,000 clones, around 67% of which are singletons. Sequenced input: PBMCs. The receptors stem from a man aged 18 to 29 in good health and CMV-seropositive. The CDR3 runs from the conserved cysteine through the conserved F or W. Fields, in order: D gene, J gene, V gene, clone size, CDR3 DNA, CDR3 protein. D genes are given only for firm matches. Not all rows give a size; the values are once, few, many and, for expanded clones, a class.

-	TRBJ2-1	TRBV5-1	few	TGCGCCAGCAGCTCCACAAATTGGCCCTACAATGAGCAGTTCTTC	CASSSTNWPYNEQFF
TRBD1	TRBJ1-2	TRBV29-1	-	TGCAGCGTTCCTAAAGCGGGACAGGGAAACTATGGCTACACCTTC	CSVPKAGQGNYGYTF
-	TRBJ2-7	TRBV4-2	-	TGTGCCAGCAGCCTCACCTTGAGCTACGAGCAGTACTTC	CASSLTLSYEQYF
TRBD1	TRBJ2-3	TRBV30	few	TGTGCCTGGAGCCTGACAGGGGCAGAAGATACGCAGTATTTT	CAWSLTGAEDTQYF
TRBD1	TRBJ1-4	TRBV6-1	few	TGTGCCAGCAGTTCCGGGACAGAAACCGAAAAACTGTTTTTT	CASSSGTETEKLFF
TRBD1	TRBJ2-7	TRBV29-1	-	TGCAGCGCTGACAGGGGTCAAGTGTACGAGCAGTACTTC	CSADRGQVYEQYF
TRBD2	TRBJ2-1	TRBV11-1	-	TGTGCCAGCGTAGGGACTAGCGGGAGGAACGAGCAGTTCTTC	CASVGTSGRNEQFF
TRBD1	TRBJ2-7	TRBV7-2	-	TGTGCCAGCAGCGCGACAGGGCGGGAGCAGTACTTC	CASSATGREQYF
-	TRBJ1-5	TRBV4-2	-	TGTGCCAGCAGCCAAGGTGGCAGGAATCAGCCCCAGCATTTT	CASSQGGRNQPQHF
-	TRBJ1-4	TRBV5-1	-	TGCGCCAGCAGCTTCTTAACTGGAACTAATGAAAAACTGTTTTTT	CASSFLTGTNEKLFF
-	TRBJ2-7	TRBV21-1	-	TGTGCCCAGGTCTTCTACGAGCAGTACTTC	CAQVFYEQYF
-	TRBJ2-1	TRBV7-9	few	TGTGCCAGCAGCTTATATAGCTGGTCCTACAATGAGCAGTTCTTC	CASSLYSWSYNEQFF
TRBD1	TRBJ1-2	TRBV6-5	once	TGTGCCAGCCGGGACAGGACTAACTATGGCTACACCTTC	CASRDRTNYGYTF
-	TRBJ1-2	TRBV7-2	-	TGTGCCAGCAGCTTAGAGGCACAGGGCCTATATGGCTACACCTTC	CASSLEAQGLYGYTF
-	TRBJ1-6	TRBV7-2	-	TGTGCCAGCAGCCAGCGACAGGTTTCCAGTCATTCACCCCTCCACTTT	CASSQRQVSSHSPLHF
-	TRBJ2-7	TRBV28	-	TGTGCCAGCAGGGCTTTGGGCAGGGGGGTCTACGAGCAGTACTTC	CASRALGRGVYEQYF
-	TRBJ1-2	TRBV7-9	-	TGTGCCAGCAATGTGATGGGGCCCTACTATGACTACACCTTC	CASNVMGPYYDYTF
-	TRBJ1-6	TRBV4-2	-	TGTGCCAGCAGCCCAGAGGGGAGGGGCAGCTCCTATAATTCACCCCTCCACTTT	CASSPEGRGSSYNSPLHF
TRBD1	TRBJ2-1	TRBV6-5	-	TGTGCCAGCAGTTCCCGGGACAGGGGGATAAATGAGCAGTTCTTC	CASSSRDRGINEQFF
TRBD2	TRBJ2-3	TRBV14	-	TGTGCCAGCAGCCCGTTAACTGGGCGGGGGGGAGATACGCAGTATTTT	CASSPLTGRGGDTQYF
TRBD2	TRBJ2-3	TRBV28	few	TGTGCCAGCACCCGGGGGGGTATCACAGATACGCAGTATTTT	CASTRGGITDTQYF